One sample yielded the 31 T cell receptor beta chains listed below, sequenced in a study of control samples from healthy donors and cancer patients. Profiling relied on immunoSEQ multiplex PCR, and the TCRdb table lists in-frame clones only, not all of them. The sample includes around 110,000 clones, approximately 90% of them seen just once. The material sequenced was PBMCs. These receptors came from a woman in her forties or fifties with colorectal cancer.

This clone has more than one count but fewer than ten. The chain is built from TRBV10-3 and TRBJ2-7, with a weak D call TRBD2 (5 bases). The V end lost 4 bases, the J end lost 4 bases, and 8 bases lay between the germline ends. This CDR3 has 12 residues. Germline loops: CDR1 ENHRY, CDR2 SYGVKD. The CDR3 here is CAISGREYEQYF. Here the CDR3 DNA reads TGTGCCATCAGTGGAAGGGAGTACGAGCAGTACTTC.

The chain has TRBV4-1 and TRBJ2-5; the D call may be TRBD1 or TRBD2 (5 bases each). Trimming shortened V by 4 bases and J by 2 bases, and 14 bases separated the two germline ends. Germline CDR1 and CDR2: MGHRA and YSYEKL. The CDR3 sequence is 15 residues long. CDR3 DNA sequence: TGCGCCAGCAGCCCCTACTTTGGGGGACAAGAGACCCAGTACTTC. Encoded protein: CASSPYFGGQETQYF.

The V gene is TRBV11-3, the J gene TRBJ2-3, with D perhaps matching TRBD1 (6 bases). The CDR3 is made up of 15 amino acids. Germline values: CDR1 SGHNT, CDR2 YENEEA. Trimming took 5 bases from V and 2 from J, leaving 14 bases between them. The CDR3 loop is CASSDRMDVTDTQYF. In DNA, the CDR3 is TGTGCCAGCAGCGACAGGATGGACGTCACAGATACGCAGTATTTT. The full variable domain, rest sourced from reference TRBV11-3 and TRBJ2-3, is EAGVVQSPRYKIIEKKQPVAFWCNPISGHNTLYWYLQNLGQGPELLIRYENEEAVDDSQLPKDRFSAERLKGVDSTLKIQPAELGDSAVYLCASSDRMDVTDTQYFGPGTRLTVL.

The rearrangement uses TRBV6-5 and TRBJ1-6; 9 bases agree with TRBD1. The V and J ends lost 6 bases and 9 bases, in that order; junction bases with no gene match: 6. Germline CDR1 reads MNHEY; CDR2 reads SVGAGI. The CDR3 covers 14 residues. CDR3 loop: CASSPGQGVSPLHF. CDR3 nucleotides: TGTGCCAGCAGCCCGGGACAGGGTGTTTCACCCCTCCACTTT.

V and J are TRBV7-3 and TRBJ2-7, with 15 nucleotides matching TRBD2. Germline CDR1 and CDR2: SGHTA and FQGTGA. The CDR3 extends over 17 amino acids. Trimming at V came to 5 bases and at J to 2 bases, leaving 7 bases not matched to a gene. The CDR3 sequence is CASSLQGLAGGTYEQYF. The CDR3 nucleotides read TGTGCCAGCAGCCTACAGGGACTAGCGGGAGGTACCTACGAGCAGTACTTC.

The chain couples TRBV25-1 to TRBJ1-1; the D gene is possibly TRBD1 (6 bases). The V end lost 3 bases, the J end lost 2 bases, and 13 bases lay between the germline ends. This CDR3 comprises 15 residues. Germline V lookup: CDR1 MGHDK, CDR2 SYGVNS. The CDR3 bases are TGTGCCAGCAGTGATGGGGGCTATACAAACACTGAAGCTTTCTTT. It yields the protein CASSDGGYTNTEAFF. The full variable domain, its missing parts supplied by reference TRBV25-1 and TRBJ1-1, is EADIYQTPRYLVIGTGKKITLECSQTMGHDKMYWYQQDPGMELHLIHYSYGVNSTEKGDLSSESTVSRIRTEHFPLTLESARPSHTSQYLCASSDGGYTNTEAFFGQGTRLTVV.

The J gene is TRBJ1-2, the V gene TRBV7-2, with TRBD1 as a possible D gene (5 bases). The CDR3 is 14 residues long. Germline values: CDR1 SGHTA, CDR2 FQGNSA. Trimming took 1 base from V and 4 from J, leaving 10 bases between them. The CDR3 region has the DNA TGTGCCAGCAGCTTAGATCCAGGGACCTATGGCTACACCTTC. Translated: CASSLDPGTYGYTF.

This clone was observed once. The chain couples TRBV19 to TRBJ1-1, with 7 nucleotides matching TRBD1. V shed 4 bases and J 4 bases; nucleotides not matched to a gene: 9. This CDR3 is built from 15 residues. Per the germline V gene, CDR1 is LNHDA and CDR2 is SQIVND (reference sequence). Here the CDR3 DNA reads TGTGCCAGTAGTAAGGGCAGACAGGGCGCCACTGAAGCTTTCTTT. Amino acid sequence: CASSKGRQGATEAFF.

This chain uses TRBV6-1 with TRBJ2-7, with TRBD2 identical over 7 bases. The CDR3 is made up of 17 amino acids. CDR1 MNHNS and CDR2 SASEGT come from the germline V gene. Trimming cost V 2 bases and J 2 bases; bases outside gene matches: 12. The CDR3 DNA is TGTGCCAGCAGTGAACTCGGTTTTCGGGAGGCCACCTACGAGCAGTACTTC. Protein: CASSELGFREATYEQYF.

The V gene is TRBV29-1, the J gene TRBJ2-1, with a possible D match to TRBD1 (5 bases). Between the trimmed V and J ends, which lost 4 bases and 7 bases, there was a span of 14 bases. Germline lookup yields CDR1 SQVTM and CDR2 ANQGSEA. This CDR3 region has 13 residues. The CDR3 bases are TGCAGCGTTGTCAGGAGAGCAGGGAATGAGCAGTTCTTC. This encodes CSVVRRAGNEQFF.

As to this clone: Sequence at one end of the junction differs from germline and may be a read error. The chain carries TRBV7-7 and TRBJ2-3, with 7 bases fitting TRBD1. The CDR3 loop spans 14 amino acids. Germline values: CDR1 SSHAT, CDR2 FNYEAQ (reference sequence). This CDR3 reads CASSLGQSTDTQYF. The CDR3 DNA reads as TGTGCTAGCAGCCTGGGACAGAGCACAGATACGCAGTATTTT.

J is TRBJ1-3 and V is TRBV5-1, with D maybe TRBD1 (5 bases). From germline, CDR1 is SGHRS and CDR2 YFSETQ. Trimming removed 0 bases at V and 12 bases at J, with 13 bases between. The CDR3 contains 13 residues. CDR3 loop: CASSLVGADDIYF. DNA of the CDR3: TGCGCCAGCAGCTTGGTCGGGGCGGATGACATATATTTT.

The chain has TRBV27 and TRBJ1-4, with unresolved D. Germline V lookup: CDR1 MNHEY, CDR2 SMNVEV (reference sequence). This CDR3 comprises 14 residues. Between the trimmed V and J ends, which lost 5 bases and 8 bases, there was a span of 15 bases. The CDR3 DNA is TGTGCCAGCAGTGCACCCGGGTCACCAGAAAAACTGTTTTTT. As protein: CASSAPGSPEKLFF.

This chain links TRBV10-2 with TRBJ2-5; D uncertain. Trimming cost V 7 bases and J 4 bases, with 10 bases left between them. Germline CDR1 is WSHSY and CDR2 is SAAADI. This CDR3 contains 12 residues. The CDR3 bases are TGCGCCAGCAAGACGGACGGAGAGACCCAGTACTTC. Its translation is CASKTDGETQYF.

This clone was seen a handful of times. The chain carries TRBV6-4 and TRBJ1-2; a possible D gene is TRBD1 (6 bases). Trimming shortened V by 0 bases and J by 4 bases, and 9 bases separated the two germline ends. The CDR3 is 14 amino acids. CDR1 and CDR2 (germline): MRHNA, SNTAGT. CDR3 coding DNA: TGTGCCAGCAGTGACTCTCCAGGGGCCTATGGCTACACCTTC. It is translated as CASSDSPGAYGYTF.

This clone has only one observation. J is TRBJ2-5 and V is TRBV7-9; D is undetermined. In germline, CDR1 is SEHNR, CDR2 FQNEAQ (reference sequence). The CDR3 is 12 residues long. With 5 bases removed from V and 4 bases from J, the gap between germline ends came to 8 bases. The DNA for the CDR3 is TGTGCCAGCAGCCCCCCTTCAGAGACCCAGTACTTC. Translated: CASSPPSETQYF.

The rearrangement joins TRBV5-1 to TRBJ2-1; 7 bases align to TRBD2. Germline-derived CDR1 and CDR2 are SGHRS and YFSETQ. V lost 4 bases, J lost 8 bases, and 12 bases stayed unmatched. This CDR3 is 15 amino acids long. This CDR3 is CASSEKAGPGDEQFF. The CDR3 nucleotides read TGCGCCAGCAGCGAAAAAGCGGGACCTGGGGATGAGCAGTTCTTC.

The chain uses TRBV2 and TRBJ2-2; 10 positions match TRBD2. The CDR3 is made up of 14 amino acids. Germline V CDR1 and CDR2: SNHLY, FYNNEI. V dropped 8 bases and J dropped 5; count of bases not matched to a gene: 5. The CDR3 bases are TGTGCCAGCCTAACTAGCGGGGCTACCGGGGAGCTGTTTTTT. It codes for CASLTSGATGELFF.

The CDR3 DNA is TGTGCCAGCAGCCAATCCCGGGACAGGGGCTTTGAGGAGCAGTACTTC. Residues: CASSQSRDRGFEEQYF. This chain joins TRBV9 and TRBJ2-7; 10 bases align to TRBD1. Trimming at V came to 4 bases and at J to 7 bases, leaving 14 bases not matched to a gene. Germline loops: CDR1 SGDLS, CDR2 YYNGEE. The CDR3 covers 16 residues. The full variable domain, completed using reference TRBV9 and TRBJ2-7, is DSGVTQTPKHLITATGQRVTLRCSPRSGDLSVYWYQQSLDQGLQFLIQYYNGEERAKGNILERFSAQQFPDLHSELNLSSLELGDSALYFCASSQSRDRGFEEQYFGPGTRLTVT.

The chain couples TRBV18 to TRBJ2-1, with D maybe TRBD2 (6 bases). The CDR3 is made up of 16 amino acids. V lost 3 bases and J 7 bases, leaving 19 bases between the germline ends. Germline CDR1 is KGHSH and CDR2 is LQKENI. CDR3 bases: TGTGCCAGCTCACCTCAGGGTAGCGGTCAAAGTAATGAGCAGTTCTTC. This codes for CASSPQGSGQSNEQFF.

This clone was counted a single time. J is TRBJ1-1 and V is TRBV5-1, with 7 bases identical to TRBD1. The germline V gene has CDR1 SGHRS and CDR2 YFSETQ. CDR3 length: 14 amino acids. J was trimmed by 1 base and V by 6 bases; bases with no gene match: 6. The CDR3 bases are TGCGCCAGCACTTCTCGGACAGGGAACACTGAAGCTTTCTTT. Encoded protein: CASTSRTGNTEAFF. Full variable domain (rest looked up from reference TRBV5-1 and TRBJ1-1): KAGVTQTPRYLIKTRGQQVTLSCSPISGHRSVSWYQQTPGQGLQFLFEYFSETQRNKGNFPGRFSGRQFSNSRSEMNVSTLELGDSALYLCASTSRTGNTEAFFGQGTRLTVV.

The J gene is TRBJ1-1, the V gene TRBV2; D gene unclear. CDR1 and CDR2 (germline): SNHLY, FYNNEI. This CDR3 contains 14 residues. V lost 5 bases and J 3 bases, leaving 13 bases between the germline ends. Here the CDR3 reads CASSYATLYTEAFF. Written as DNA, the CDR3 is TGTGCCAGCAGTTACGCGACCCTTTACACTGAAGCTTTCTTT.

The CDR3 sequence is CASSTRKAGGRGEQYF. The CDR3 nucleotides are TGTGCCAGCAGCACTCGCAAAGCGGGAGGCCGGGGCGAGCAGTACTTC. The gene calls are TRBV13 and TRBJ2-7; TRBD2 matches at 9 bases. With V trimmed by 5 bases and J by 6 bases, 14 bases remained unmatched. Germline CDR1 and CDR2: PRHDT and FYEKMQ (reference sequence). This CDR3 comprises 16 residues.

The chain recombines TRBV2 with TRBJ1-5; 7 bases are shared with TRBD1. V shed 7 bases and J 8 bases; nucleotides not matched to a gene: 14. CDR3 length: 15 residues. Looked up from germline, CDR1 is SNHLY and CDR2 is FYNNEI. Here the CDR3 DNA reads TGTGCCAGCACGCTTGGGGACAGACGATCTGAGCCCCAGCATTTT. It codes for CASTLGDRRSEPQHF.

V is TRBV2 and J is TRBJ1-2; D is ambiguous. The CDR3 sequence is 13 residues long. The V gene lost 9 bases and the J gene lost 8 bases, with 19 bases spanning the gap. CDR1 is SNHLY and CDR2 is FYNNEI in the germline V gene. In DNA form, the CDR3 reads TGTGCCAGTAAAGCAGTCATTTGGGTCGGCTACACCTTC. Its protein product is CASKAVIWVGYTF.

J is TRBJ1-3 and V is TRBV5-1; D is ambiguous. CDR1 is SGHRS, CDR2 YFSETQ, per germline. V was clipped by 4 bases and J by 7 bases, with 12 bases between them. The CDR3 is 13 amino acids. The CDR3 here is CASSLGQENTIYF. The CDR3 region has the DNA TGCGCCAGCAGCCTCGGGCAAGAGAACACCATATATTTT.

This chain uses TRBV28 with TRBJ1-1; no clear D. Germline V gene lookup returns CDR1 MDHEN and CDR2 SYDVKM. V lost 6 bases to trimming and J lost 4 bases, with 9 bases between them. CDR3 length equals 12 residues. As DNA, the CDR3 is TGTGCCAGCAGCCGAGGACGCACTGAAGCTTTCTTT. Translated, it gives CASSRGRTEAFF.

This clone was picked up a small number of times. Other DNA sequences in this sample translate to the same CDR3. The chain employs TRBV12-3 or TRBV12-4 and TRBJ1-1; D gene unclear. This CDR3 has 12 amino acids. V lost 3 bases, J lost 1 base, and 3 bases lay in between. CDR3 residues: CASSFTNTEAFF. The CDR3 nucleotides are TGTGCCAGCAGTTTTACGAACACTGAAGCTTTCTTT.

The gene calls are TRBV9 and TRBJ1-4; the D gene is possibly TRBD1 (5 bases). CDR3 length: 14 residues. Germline V gene lookup returns CDR1 SGDLS and CDR2 YYNGEE. V lost 0 bases and J lost 5, with 8 bases in between. The CDR3 is CASSVVGGNEKLFF. CDR3 in DNA: TGTGCCAGCAGCGTAGTCGGGGGAAATGAAAAACTGTTTTTT.

The chain carries TRBV9 and TRBJ2-3; no firm D call. Germline CDR1 SGDLS, CDR2 YYNGEE. CDR3 length equals 16 residues. Trimming stripped 4 bases from V and 2 bases from J, with 17 bases between. As DNA, the CDR3 is TGTGCCAGCAGCTTAGTCGGACCGGGCTACACAGATACGCAGTATTTT. This gives the protein CASSLVGPGYTDTQYF. Full variable domain (outside the CDR3, taken from reference TRBV9 and TRBJ2-3): DSGVTQTPKHLITATGQRVTLRCSPRSGDLSVYWYQQSLDQGLQFLIQYYNGEERAKGNILERFSAQQFPDLHSELNLSSLELGDSALYFCASSLVGPGYTDTQYFGPGTRLTVL.

The V and J genes are TRBV5-1 and TRBJ2-1; TRBD2 matches 9 bases. This CDR3 is built from 18 residues. In germline, CDR1 is SGHRS, CDR2 YFSETQ. V dropped 3 bases and J dropped 0; count of bases not matched to a gene: 10. CDR3 in amino acids: CASSYARAGGSSYNEQFF. The DNA for the CDR3 is TGCGCCAGCAGCTACGCCCGGGCGGGAGGGAGCTCCTACAATGAGCAGTTCTTC.